This record covers a single T cell receptor (beta chain). Antigen: not known. This sample was included in a study of post-analysis software for immune sequencing data. Study-level results: TRBV5-6, TRBV5-1 and TRBV20-1 were among roughly 5 TRBV segments more frequent in patients than controls.

This CDR3 region has 15 residues. From germline, CDR1 is SQVTM and CDR2 ANQGSEA. V was cut by 5 bases and J by 3 bases, with 17 bases left in between. Built from TCR beta cDNA, the libraries had unique molecular identifiers in them. TCRdb processed the PCR reads anew with MiXCR; each CDR3 protein has one entry. The table shows 380,000 or so distinct CDR3 sequences, with 30% to 45% occurring only once. The receptor was derived from a girl aged 10 to 17 with multiple sclerosis. The chain is built from TRBV29-1 and TRBJ2-1; a weak D match, TRBD2 (5 bases). The source material was blood. The CDR3 protein is CSVPSRTPNYNEQFF. CDR3 in DNA: TGCAGCGTTCCCAGTAGGACTCCCAACTACAATGAGCAGTTCTTC.